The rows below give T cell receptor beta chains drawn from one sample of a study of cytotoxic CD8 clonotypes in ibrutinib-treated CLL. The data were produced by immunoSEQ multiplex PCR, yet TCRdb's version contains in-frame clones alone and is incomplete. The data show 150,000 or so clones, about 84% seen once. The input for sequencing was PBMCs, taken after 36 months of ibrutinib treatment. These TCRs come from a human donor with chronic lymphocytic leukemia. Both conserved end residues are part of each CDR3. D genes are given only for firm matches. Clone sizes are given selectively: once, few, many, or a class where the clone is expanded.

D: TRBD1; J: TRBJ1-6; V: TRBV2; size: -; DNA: TGTGCCAGTGAAGGACAGGGGTTTGGAAATTCACCCCTCCACTTT; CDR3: CASEGQGFGNSPLHF
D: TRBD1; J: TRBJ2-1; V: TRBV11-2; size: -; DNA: TGTGCCAGCAGACCGGGACAGGGACATGAGCAGTTCTTC; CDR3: CASRPGQGHEQFF
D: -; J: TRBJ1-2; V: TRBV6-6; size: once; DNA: TGTGCCAGCAGTCCCCTTAACTATGGCTACACCTTC; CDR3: CASSPLNYGYTF
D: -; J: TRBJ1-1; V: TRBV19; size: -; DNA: TGTGCCAGTAAGGTAGGGGGGAGCACTGAAGCTTTCTTT; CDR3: CASKVGGSTEAFF
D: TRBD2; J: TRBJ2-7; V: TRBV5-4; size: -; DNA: TGTGCCAGCAGCCGGGGGGGAGCGGCCTCCTACGAGCAGTACTTC; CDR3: CASSRGGAASYEQYF
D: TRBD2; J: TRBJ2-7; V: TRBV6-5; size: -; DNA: TGTGCCAGCAGTTCTATGGGACTATGGCAGTACTTC; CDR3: CASSSMGLWQYF
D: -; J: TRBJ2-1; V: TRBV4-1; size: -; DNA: TGCGCCTCTACAAACCCTAGCTTTGAGCAGTTCTTC; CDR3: CASTNPSFEQFF
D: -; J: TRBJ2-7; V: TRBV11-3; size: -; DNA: TGTGCCAGCAGCGATTTTGGGGGTACCTACGAGCAGTACTTC; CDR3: CASSDFGGTYEQYF
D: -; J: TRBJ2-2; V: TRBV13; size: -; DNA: TGTGCCAGCAGCTTATCCGGAGCGAACACCGGGGAGCTGTTTTTT; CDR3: CASSLSGANTGELFF
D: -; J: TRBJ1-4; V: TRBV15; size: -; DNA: TGTGCCACCAGCAGAGGGGATGCTGGTGAAAAACTGTTTTTT; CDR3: CATSRGDAGEKLFF
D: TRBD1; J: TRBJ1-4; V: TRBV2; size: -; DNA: TGTGCCAGCAGAGCACTAGGGGACAGCGGTCGGCTCACTGAAAAACTGTTTTTT; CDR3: CASRALGDSGRLTEKLFF
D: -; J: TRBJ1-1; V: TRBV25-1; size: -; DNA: TGTGCCAGCAGTGAATTTGAGGGAAGCAACACTGAAGCTTTCTTT; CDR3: CASSEFEGSNTEAFF
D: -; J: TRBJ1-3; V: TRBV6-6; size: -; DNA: TGTGCCAGCAGTTACGGTTGGGGGGCTGGAAACACCATATATTTT; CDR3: CASSYGWGAGNTIYF
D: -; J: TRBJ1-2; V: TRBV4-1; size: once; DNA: TGCGCCAGCAGCCAAACTTCTAACTATGGCTACACCTTC; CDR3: CASSQTSNYGYTF
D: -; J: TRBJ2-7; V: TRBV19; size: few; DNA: TGTGCCAGTATAGGGGCTGGGGCCTACGAGCAGTACTTC; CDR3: CASIGAGAYEQYF
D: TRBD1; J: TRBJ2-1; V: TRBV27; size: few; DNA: TGTGCCAGCAGTTTTGGGACAGGGTCATTCAATGAGCAGTTCTTC; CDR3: CASSFGTGSFNEQFF
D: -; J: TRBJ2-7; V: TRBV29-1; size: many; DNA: TGCAGCGTTGAAGATCGGGGGACAAGGAACGCGTACTTC; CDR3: CSVEDRGTRNAYF
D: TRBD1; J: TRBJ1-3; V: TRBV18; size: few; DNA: TGTGCCAGCTTACAGGGGGCTGGAAACACCATATATTTT; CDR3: CASLQGAGNTIYF